These T cell receptor beta chains were read from a single sample in a study of cytomegalovirus exposure and HLA in healthy donors. The repertoire was sequenced with immunoSEQ multiplex PCR; TCRdb's copy has only in-frame clones and lacks some. This sample carries 100,000 to 150,000 clones, about nine tenths of them seen once, and the ten largest clones take about 1.5%. The specimen was PBMCs. Receptor source: a young man in good health and CMV-seronegative. Each CDR3 is given with its conserved first and last residue. The D gene is left open where the match is weak. Clone size is stated in some rows and not others, as once, few, many or a class when expanded.

cdr3_aa: CASSLLADPPTQYF
cdr3_nt: TGTGCCAGCAGCTTATTAGCGGATCCCCCCACCCAGTACTTC
clone_size: -
v_call: TRBV7-9
d_call: -
j_call: TRBJ2-5

cdr3_aa: CASSLGHLSNQPQHF
cdr3_nt: TGTGCCAGCAGCTTAGGGCATCTTAGCAATCAGCCCCAGCATTTT
clone_size: -
v_call: TRBV7-2
d_call: -
j_call: TRBJ1-5

cdr3_aa: CASSTARTVLNTEAFF
cdr3_nt: TGTGCCAGCAGTACGGCCCGGACAGTGCTGAACACTGAAGCTTTCTTT
clone_size: -
v_call: TRBV27
d_call: -
j_call: TRBJ1-1

cdr3_aa: CASRQNGQGERVTEAFF
cdr3_nt: TGTGCCAGCAGACAAAACGGACAGGGGGAAAGGGTAACTGAAGCTTTCTTT
clone_size: -
v_call: TRBV12-1
d_call: -
j_call: TRBJ1-1

cdr3_aa: CASSARSTVSLTTVLSYF
cdr3_nt: TGTGCCAGCAGCGCTCGTTCGACAGTCTCCCTGACAACAGTGTTATCATACTTC
clone_size: -
v_call: TRBV2
d_call: -
j_call: TRBJ2-7

cdr3_aa: CASSPIPLAGGRETQYF
cdr3_nt: TGTGCCAGCTCACCTATTCCCCTAGCGGGAGGCCGAGAGACCCAGTACTTC
clone_size: -
v_call: TRBV18
d_call: TRBD2
j_call: TRBJ2-5

cdr3_aa: CASSLSTREDSGSRTDTQYF
cdr3_nt: TGTGCCAGCAGCTTAAGCACTAGGGAGGACAGCGGGAGCCGAACAGATACGCAGTATTTT
clone_size: -
v_call: TRBV7-3
d_call: TRBD2
j_call: TRBJ2-3

cdr3_aa: CASSPQGFATEAFF
cdr3_nt: TGTGCCAGCAGCCCCCAGGGATTTGCCACTGAAGCTTTCTTT
clone_size: -
v_call: TRBV9
d_call: -
j_call: TRBJ1-1

cdr3_aa: CASSLASANTGELFF
cdr3_nt: TGTGCCAGCAGCTTGGCCTCGGCGAACACCGGGGAGCTGTTTTTT
clone_size: -
v_call: TRBV5-4
d_call: -
j_call: TRBJ2-2

cdr3_aa: CASSLPQGYNSPLHF
cdr3_nt: TGTGCCAGCAGCTTACCGCAGGGCTATAATTCACCCCTCCACTTT
clone_size: -
v_call: TRBV7-8
d_call: -
j_call: TRBJ1-6

cdr3_aa: CASSVSGAGGEEQYF
cdr3_nt: TGTGCCAGCAGCGTATCGGGAGCGGGAGGTGAGGAGCAGTACTTC
clone_size: -
v_call: TRBV9
d_call: TRBD2
j_call: TRBJ2-7

cdr3_aa: CASSLEASGNEQYF
cdr3_nt: TGTGCCAGCAGCTTAGAGGCTAGCGGGAACGAGCAGTACTTC
clone_size: once
v_call: TRBV13
d_call: TRBD2
j_call: TRBJ2-7

cdr3_aa: CASSVHSNQPQHF
cdr3_nt: TGTGCCAGCAGCGTCCATAGCAATCAGCCCCAGCATTTT
clone_size: -
v_call: TRBV7-2
d_call: -
j_call: TRBJ1-5

cdr3_aa: CASNKLNTEAFF
cdr3_nt: TGTGCCAGCAACAAGTTGAACACTGAAGCTTTCTTT
clone_size: -
v_call: TRBV2
d_call: -
j_call: TRBJ1-1

cdr3_aa: CASSDTGYSNEKLFF
cdr3_nt: TGCGCCAGCAGCGACACAGGGTACTCCAATGAAAAACTGTTTTTT
clone_size: -
v_call: TRBV5-1
d_call: -
j_call: TRBJ1-4